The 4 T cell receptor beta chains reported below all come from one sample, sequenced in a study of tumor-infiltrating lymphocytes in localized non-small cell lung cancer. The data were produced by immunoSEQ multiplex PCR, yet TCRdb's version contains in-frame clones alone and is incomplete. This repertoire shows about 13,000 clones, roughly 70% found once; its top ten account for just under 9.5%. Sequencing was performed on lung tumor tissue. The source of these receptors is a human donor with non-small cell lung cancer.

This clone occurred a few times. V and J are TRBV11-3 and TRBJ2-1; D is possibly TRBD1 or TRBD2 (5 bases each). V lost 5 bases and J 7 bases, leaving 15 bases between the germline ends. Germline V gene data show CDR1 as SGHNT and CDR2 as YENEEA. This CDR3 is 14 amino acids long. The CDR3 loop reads CASSRPGTVNEQFF. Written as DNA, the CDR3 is TGTGCCAGCAGCCGTCCCGGGACCGTTAATGAGCAGTTCTTC.

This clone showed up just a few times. For the CDR3, the DNA is TGTGCCTGGAGGTGGACAGGCACAGATACGCAGTATTTT. Protein sequence: CAWRWTGTDTQYF. The rearrangement links TRBV30 to TRBJ2-3; perhaps TRBD1 as D (6 bases). This CDR3 has 13 amino acids. CDR1 is GTSNPN, CDR2 SVGIG, per germline (reference sequence). Trimming took off 3 bases at V and 1 base at J, with 8 bases between the two ends.

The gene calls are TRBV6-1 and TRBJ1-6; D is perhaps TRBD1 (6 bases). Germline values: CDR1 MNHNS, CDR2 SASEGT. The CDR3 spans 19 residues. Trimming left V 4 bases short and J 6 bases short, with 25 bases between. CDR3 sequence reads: CASSAKMGLGGYGNSPLHF. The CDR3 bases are TGTGCCAGCAGTGCAAAGATGGGACTGGGGGGCTATGGTAATTCACCCCTCCACTTT.

This CDR3 is CASSFRQGGYEQYF. The CDR3 DNA sequence: TGTGCCAGCAGCTTCCGACAGGGGGGCTACGAGCAGTACTTC. The chain is built from TRBV5-5 and TRBJ2-7; 9 bases are shared with TRBD1. Looked up from germline, CDR1 is SGHKS and CDR2 is YYEKEE (reference sequence). J was trimmed by 3 bases and V by 2 bases; bases with no gene match: 3. The CDR3 loop spans 14 amino acids.